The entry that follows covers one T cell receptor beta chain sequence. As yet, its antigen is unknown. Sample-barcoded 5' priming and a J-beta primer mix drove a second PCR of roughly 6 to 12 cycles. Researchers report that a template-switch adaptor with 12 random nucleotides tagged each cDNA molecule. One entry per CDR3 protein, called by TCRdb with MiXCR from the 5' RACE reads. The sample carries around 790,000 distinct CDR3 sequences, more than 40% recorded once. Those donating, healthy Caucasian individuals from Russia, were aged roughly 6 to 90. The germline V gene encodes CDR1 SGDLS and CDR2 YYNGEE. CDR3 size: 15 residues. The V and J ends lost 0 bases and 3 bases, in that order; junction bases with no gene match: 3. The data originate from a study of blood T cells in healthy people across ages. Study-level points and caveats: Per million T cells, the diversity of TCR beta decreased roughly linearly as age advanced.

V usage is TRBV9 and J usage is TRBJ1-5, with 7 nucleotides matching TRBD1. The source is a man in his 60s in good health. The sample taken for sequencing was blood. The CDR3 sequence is CASSVGQGFNQPQHF. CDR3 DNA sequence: TGTGCCAGCAGCGTAGGACAGGGTTTCAATCAGCCCCAGCATTTT. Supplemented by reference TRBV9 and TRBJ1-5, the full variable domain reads DSGVTQTPKHLITATGQRVTLRCSPRSGDLSVYWYQQSLDQGLQFLIQYYNGEERAKGNILERFSAQQFPDLHSELNLSSLELGDSALYFCASSVGQGFNQPQHFGDGTRLSIL.